These T cell receptor beta chains were read from a single sample in a study of blood T cell repertoires in COVID-19. Profiling relied on immunoSEQ multiplex PCR, and the TCRdb table lists in-frame clones only, not all of them. The sample has about 240,000 clones, roughly 80% seen once. Sequenced material: peripheral blood. Source of these receptors: a woman of 80 years or more with acute or convalescent COVID-19. Each CDR3 is given with its conserved first and last residue. Fields, in order: V gene, D gene, J gene, clone size, CDR3 DNA, CDR3 protein. The D gene is left open where the match is weak. Size tells how often a clone was seen (once, few, many) or the class of an expanded clone, and some rows leave it out.

TRBV3-1/TRBV3-2	TRBD1	TRBJ2-7	.	TGTGCCAGCAGCCAAGGTTTGTCGACAGGGCTTCACTACGAGCAGTACTTC	CASSQGLSTGLHYEQYF
TRBV5-6	.	TRBJ2-7	.	TGTGCCAGCAGCTTTGTCGGGAGTGGTGAGCAGTACTTC	CASSFVGSGEQYF
TRBV6-5	TRBD1	TRBJ1-2	.	TGTGCCAGCAGTTACTCGAGGGGGCATCTAGCTGGCTACACCTTC	CASSYSRGHLAGYTF
TRBV27	TRBD1	TRBJ1-4	once	TGTGCCAGCAGTTTATCGGGGACAGGGTATGAAAAACTGTTTTTT	CASSLSGTGYEKLFF
TRBV6-5	.	TRBJ2-5	.	TGTGCCAGCATGGAGGGACCCGCTCAAGAGACCCAGTACTTC	CASMEGPAQETQYF
TRBV7-8	.	TRBJ2-7	.	TGTGCCAGCAGCTTCCCGGTCACAGCCGGAGGGGAGCAGTACTTC	CASSFPVTAGGEQYF
TRBV6-4	TRBD1	TRBJ1-2	.	TGTGCCAGCAGTGAAACCGGACAGGGGATGGGAGGCTACACCTTC	CASSETGQGMGGYTF
TRBV21-1	.	TRBJ1-5	few	TGTGCCAGCAGCAAGGGGAGGTTGTGCAATCAGCCCCAGCATTTT	CASSKGRLCNQPQHF
TRBV25-1	.	TRBJ2-3	once	TGTGCCAGCAGTGAAACGGGACATACCGGCGGGGATACGCAGTATTTT	CASSETGHTGGDTQYF
TRBV4-2	TRBD1	TRBJ2-2	once	TGTGCCAGCAGCCTTCACCGGGACAGACCGAACACCGGGGAGCTGTTTTTT	CASSLHRDRPNTGELFF
TRBV3-1/TRBV3-2	.	TRBJ2-3	.	TGTGCCAGCAGCCAAGGAACACCCCCCCCCGATACGCAGTATTTT	CASSQGTPPPDTQYF
TRBV18	TRBD1	TRBJ2-1	few	TGTGCCAGCTCACCACCTGCGACAGGGGTGAATGAGCAGTTCTTC	CASSPPATGVNEQFF
TRBV19	.	TRBJ1-1	.	TGTGCCAGTAGTAGGGGTGGGCAGGGTGAAGCTTTCTTT	CASSRGGQGEAFF
TRBV7-2	TRBD2	TRBJ2-1	.	TGTGCCAGCAGCTTAAGAGGTAGCGGGGGGTCCAGCTCCTACAATGAGCAGTTCTTC	CASSLRGSGGSSSYNEQFF
TRBV7-9	.	TRBJ1-4	.	TGTGCCAGCAGCTTAGAGGGCAGGGTAGGGGAAAAACTGTTTTTT	CASSLEGRVGEKLFF
TRBV21-1	.	TRBJ2-5	.	TGTGCCAGCAGCAAACTGAACAACCGAACACAAGAGACCCAGTACTTC	CASSKLNNRTQETQYF
TRBV19	.	TRBJ1-5	.	TGTGCCAGTAGTACCCTCCGAACCTTCGGGAATCAGCCCCAGCATTTT	CASSTLRTFGNQPQHF
TRBV6-6	.	TRBJ1-1	.	TGTGCCAGCAGTTATGGGAGCATGAACACTGAAGCTTTCTTT	CASSYGSMNTEAFF
TRBV14	.	TRBJ1-1	.	TGTGCCAGCAGCCATTCACTACGCGGCACTGAAGCTTTCTTT	CASSHSLRGTEAFF
TRBV9	TRBD1	TRBJ1-3	.	TGTGCCAGCAGCGTAGCTACATCGGGACAGGTTTTCTCTGGAAACACCATATATTTT	CASSVATSGQVFSGNTIYF
TRBV10-3	.	TRBJ2-5	.	TGTGCCATCAGTGAGGGGGACACAGTGTACCAAGAGACCCAGTACTTC	CAISEGDTVYQETQYF
TRBV5-1	TRBD2	TRBJ2-5	.	TGCGCCAGCAGCCGACTAGCGGGACAAGAGACCCAGTACTTC	CASSRLAGQETQYF
TRBV9	TRBD1	TRBJ2-6	.	TGTGCCAGCAGCCCCAGGACAGGGGACTCTGGGGCCAACGTCCTGACTTTC	CASSPRTGDSGANVLTF
TRBV6-4	.	TRBJ1-1	.	TGTGCCAGCAGTGACGAGGGACACCACACTGAAGCTTTCTTT	CASSDEGHHTEAFF
TRBV6-5	.	TRBJ2-7	.	TGTGCCACCTCGGGGGGCGGGGGCCCCTACGAGCAGTACTTC	CATSGGGGPYEQYF
TRBV6-4	TRBD1	TRBJ1-2	.	TGTGCCAGCAGTGACTCAAGGTCGGGACAGAGTTTTTATGGCTACACCTTC	CASSDSRSGQSFYGYTF
TRBV6-5	TRBD1	TRBJ2-7	.	TGTGCCAGCAGTCGCCACAGGGGCTACGAGCAGTACTTC	CASSRHRGYEQYF
TRBV11-2	TRBD1	TRBJ1-2	.	TGTGCCAGCAGCTTAGAGCAGGGACAGTACTATGGCTACACCTTC	CASSLEQGQYYGYTF
TRBV29-1	TRBD1	TRBJ1-1	.	TGCAGCGTTCCGGGACAGGGATCCGACACTGAAGCTTTCTTT	CSVPGQGSDTEAFF
TRBV2	.	TRBJ1-2	.	TGTGCCAGCAGGGGATTGCGGGGGGGCAATGGCTACACCTTC	CASRGLRGGNGYTF
TRBV18	TRBD1	TRBJ1-5	once	TGTGCCAGCTCACCGGACAGGGGGCGTGGGAGCAATCAGCCCCAGCATTTT	CASSPDRGRGSNQPQHF
TRBV2	.	TRBJ1-2	.	TGTGCCAGCGGACTCGTCGGCAACCATGGCTACACCTTC	CASGLVGNHGYTF
TRBV29-1	.	TRBJ2-2	few	TGCAGCGTGGTCGTTGGGCCCCGGTCCGGGGAGCTGTTTTTT	CSVVVGPRSGELFF
TRBV3-1/TRBV3-2	.	TRBJ2-7	.	TGTGCCAGCAGCCAACCTCGCGCTGCAGGCTCCTACGAGCAGTACTTC	CASSQPRAAGSYEQYF
TRBV6-5	TRBD1	TRBJ1-3	once	TGTGCCAGCAGTTACTCCGTCAGGGGGCGAGGAAACACCATATATTTT	CASSYSVRGRGNTIYF
TRBV25-1	TRBD1	TRBJ2-3	.	TGTGCCAGCAGTGAAAGGACAGGGACCTTCACAGATACGCAGTATTTT	CASSERTGTFTDTQYF
TRBV3-1/TRBV3-2	.	TRBJ1-3	.	TGTGCCAGCAGCCAAACAGGGATCTCTGGAAACACCATATATTTT	CASSQTGISGNTIYF
TRBV18	.	TRBJ2-5	.	TGTGCCAGCTCACCATACGAGCGGGAGACCCAGTACTTC	CASSPYERETQYF
TRBV12-3/TRBV12-4	.	TRBJ1-6	.	TGTGCCAGCAGCTTTGGGGGGTCACCCCTCCACTTT	CASSFGGSPLHF
TRBV2	.	TRBJ1-5	.	TGTGCCAGTGGCCCCGAACGGGGGGTCAATCAGCCCCAGCATTTT	CASGPERGVNQPQHF
TRBV7-9	TRBD1	TRBJ1-2	.	TGTGCCAGCAGCCCCCCGACAGGGGCTAACTATGGCTACACCTTC	CASSPPTGANYGYTF
TRBV28	.	TRBJ1-5	.	TGTGCCAGCAGTTTAACAGGGTGGGCTAGCAATCAGCCCCAGCATTTT	CASSLTGWASNQPQHF
TRBV7-2	TRBD1	TRBJ1-1	.	TGTGCCAGCAGCTTACGGGACAGGGGGACTGAAGCTTTCTTT	CASSLRDRGTEAFF
TRBV6-6	TRBD1	TRBJ2-1	.	TGTGCCAGCAGTTACTCTACAGGGGTTTCCTACAATGAGCAGTTCTTC	CASSYSTGVSYNEQFF
TRBV7-2	.	TRBJ1-2	.	TGTGCCAGCAGCTTAGAGGTGGCGGGCAGCTTTACCTATGGCTACACCTTC	CASSLEVAGSFTYGYTF
TRBV11-3	.	TRBJ2-1	.	TGTGCCAGCAGCTTAGATTTCCAGGAGCAGTTCTTC	CASSLDFQEQFF
TRBV5-1	TRBD1	TRBJ2-7	.	TGCGCCAGCAGCTTAGGGGGGCAGGGGGCACACGAGCAGTACTTC	CASSLGGQGAHEQYF
TRBV18	TRBD1	TRBJ2-6	.	TGTGCCAGCTCACCACTGACAGGGCCTGCTGGGGCCAACGTCCTGACTTTC	CASSPLTGPAGANVLTF
TRBV7-3	TRBD1	TRBJ1-3	.	TGTGCCAGCAGCATCGACGACAGGGGTGGAAACACCATATATTTT	CASSIDDRGGNTIYF
TRBV25-1	.	TRBJ1-4	.	TGTGCCAGCAGTGACTCCCACGCGGGGGGGTTGTCTGAAAAACTGTTTTTT	CASSDSHAGGLSEKLFF
TRBV28	TRBD1	TRBJ1-1	.	TGTGCCAGCAGTTCCTCGGACAGGGTGGCTGAAGCTTTCTTT	CASSSSDRVAEAFF